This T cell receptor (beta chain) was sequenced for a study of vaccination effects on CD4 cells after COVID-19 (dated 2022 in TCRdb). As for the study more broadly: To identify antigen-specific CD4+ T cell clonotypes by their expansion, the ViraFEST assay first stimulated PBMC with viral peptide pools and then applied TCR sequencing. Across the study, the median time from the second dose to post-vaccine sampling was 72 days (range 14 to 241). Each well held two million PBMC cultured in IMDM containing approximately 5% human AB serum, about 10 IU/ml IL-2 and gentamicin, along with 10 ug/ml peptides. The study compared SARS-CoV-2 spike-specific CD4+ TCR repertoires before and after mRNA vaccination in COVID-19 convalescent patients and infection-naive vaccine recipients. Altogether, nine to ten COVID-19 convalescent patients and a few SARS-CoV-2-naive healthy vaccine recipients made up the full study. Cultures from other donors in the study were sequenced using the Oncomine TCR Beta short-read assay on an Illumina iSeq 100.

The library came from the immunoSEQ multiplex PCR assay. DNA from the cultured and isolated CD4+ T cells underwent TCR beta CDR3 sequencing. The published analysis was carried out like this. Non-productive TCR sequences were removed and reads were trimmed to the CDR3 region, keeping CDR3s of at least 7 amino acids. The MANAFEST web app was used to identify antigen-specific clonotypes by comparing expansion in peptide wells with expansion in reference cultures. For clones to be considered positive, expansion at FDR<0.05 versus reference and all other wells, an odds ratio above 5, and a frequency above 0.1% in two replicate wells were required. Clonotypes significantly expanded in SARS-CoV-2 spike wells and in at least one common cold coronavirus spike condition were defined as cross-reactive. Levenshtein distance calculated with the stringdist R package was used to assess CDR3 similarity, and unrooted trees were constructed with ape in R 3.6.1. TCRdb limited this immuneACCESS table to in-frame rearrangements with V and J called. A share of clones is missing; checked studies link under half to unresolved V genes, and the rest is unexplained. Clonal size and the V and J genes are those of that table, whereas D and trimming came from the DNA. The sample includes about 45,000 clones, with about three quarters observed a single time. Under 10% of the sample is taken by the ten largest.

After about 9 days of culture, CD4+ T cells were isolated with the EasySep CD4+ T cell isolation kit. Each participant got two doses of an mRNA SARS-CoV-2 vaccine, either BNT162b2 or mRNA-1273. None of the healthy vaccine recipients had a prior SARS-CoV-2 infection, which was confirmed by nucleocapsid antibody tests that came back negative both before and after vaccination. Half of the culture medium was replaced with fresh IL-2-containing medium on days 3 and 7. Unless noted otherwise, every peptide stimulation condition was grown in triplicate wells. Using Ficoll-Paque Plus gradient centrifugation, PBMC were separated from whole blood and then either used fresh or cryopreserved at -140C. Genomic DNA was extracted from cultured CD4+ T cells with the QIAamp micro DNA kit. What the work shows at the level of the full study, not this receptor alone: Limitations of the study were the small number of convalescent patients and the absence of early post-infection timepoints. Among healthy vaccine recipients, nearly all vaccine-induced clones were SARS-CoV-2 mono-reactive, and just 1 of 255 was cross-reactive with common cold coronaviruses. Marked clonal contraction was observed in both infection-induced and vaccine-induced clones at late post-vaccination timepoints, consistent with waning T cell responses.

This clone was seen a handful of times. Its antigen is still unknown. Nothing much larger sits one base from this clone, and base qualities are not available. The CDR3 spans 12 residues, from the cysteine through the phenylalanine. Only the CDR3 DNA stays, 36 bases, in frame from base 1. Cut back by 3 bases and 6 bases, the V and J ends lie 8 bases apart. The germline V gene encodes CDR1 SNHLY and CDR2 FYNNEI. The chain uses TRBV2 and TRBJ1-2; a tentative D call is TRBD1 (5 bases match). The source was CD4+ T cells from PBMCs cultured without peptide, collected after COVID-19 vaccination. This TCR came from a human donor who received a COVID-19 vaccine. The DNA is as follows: TGTGCCAGCAGTGATATGGGGGATGGCTACACCTTC. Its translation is CASSDMGDGYTF.